A single sample is the source of the 5 T cell receptor beta chains below, sequenced in a study of T cell responses to AZD1222 COVID-19 vaccine. The repertoire was sequenced with immunoSEQ multiplex PCR; TCRdb's copy has only in-frame clones and lacks some. The table shows roughly 110,000 clones, with about 85% occurring only once. The specimen comprised peripheral blood, sampled 28 days after the second AZD1222 dose. The receptors were gathered from an adult who received the AZD1222 COVID-19 vaccine.

This chain connects TRBV9 to TRBJ2-2; 8 positions agree with TRBD1. The trim removed 5 bases at V and 3 bases at J, leaving 0 bases unmatched. CDR3 size: 13 residues. Germline assignment: CDR1 SGDLS and CDR2 YYNGEE. This CDR3 reads CASRTGDTGELFF. CDR3 DNA sequence: TGTGCCAGCAGGACAGGGGACACCGGGGAGCTGTTTTTT. The full variable domain, in which reference TRBV9 and TRBJ2-2 provide the parts outside the CDR3, is DSGVTQTPKHLITATGQRVTLRCSPRSGDLSVYWYQQSLDQGLQFLIQYYNGEERAKGNILERFSAQQFPDLHSELNLSSLELGDSALYFCASRTGDTGELFFGEGSRLTVL.

J is TRBJ2-3 and V is TRBV27, with D hard to call. CDR3 length: 15 residues. The germline gives CDR1 MNHEY, CDR2 SMNVEV (reference sequence). Trimming removed 1 base at V and 5 bases at J, with 13 bases between. The DNA of the CDR3 is TGTGCCAGCAGTTTATTCGCCGCGTCAGAAGATACGCAGTATTTT. Its translation: CASSLFAASEDTQYF.

The chain is built from TRBV5-8 and TRBJ2-3; 14 bases match TRBD2. This CDR3 region has 16 residues. Germline loops: CDR1 SGHTS, CDR2 YDEGEE. The trim removed 4 bases at V and 2 bases at J, leaving 3 bases unmatched. The CDR3 loop reads CASSPGLAGATDTQYF. CDR3 DNA sequence: TGTGCCAGCAGCCCGGGACTAGCGGGGGCCACAGATACGCAGTATTTT.

The chain has TRBV6-5 and TRBJ1-2; 8 nucleotides match TRBD1. V was clipped by 5 bases and J by 3 bases; unmatched bases: 8. The length of the CDR3 is 15 residues. The germline gives CDR1 MNHEY, CDR2 SVGAGI. In DNA form, the CDR3 reads TGTGCCAGCAGTCCATTAACGGACAGGGACTATGGCTACACCTTC. Translated: CASSPLTDRDYGYTF.

J is TRBJ1-5 and V is TRBV7-2; D remains unclear. Germline lookup yields CDR1 SGHTA and CDR2 FQGNSA. The germline V and J ends were trimmed by 2 bases and 7 bases, with 6 bases remaining between them. This CDR3 has 12 amino acids. The CDR3 bases are TGTGCCAGCAGCTTACCCCTCCAGCCCCAGCATTTT. Translation: CASSLPLQPQHF.